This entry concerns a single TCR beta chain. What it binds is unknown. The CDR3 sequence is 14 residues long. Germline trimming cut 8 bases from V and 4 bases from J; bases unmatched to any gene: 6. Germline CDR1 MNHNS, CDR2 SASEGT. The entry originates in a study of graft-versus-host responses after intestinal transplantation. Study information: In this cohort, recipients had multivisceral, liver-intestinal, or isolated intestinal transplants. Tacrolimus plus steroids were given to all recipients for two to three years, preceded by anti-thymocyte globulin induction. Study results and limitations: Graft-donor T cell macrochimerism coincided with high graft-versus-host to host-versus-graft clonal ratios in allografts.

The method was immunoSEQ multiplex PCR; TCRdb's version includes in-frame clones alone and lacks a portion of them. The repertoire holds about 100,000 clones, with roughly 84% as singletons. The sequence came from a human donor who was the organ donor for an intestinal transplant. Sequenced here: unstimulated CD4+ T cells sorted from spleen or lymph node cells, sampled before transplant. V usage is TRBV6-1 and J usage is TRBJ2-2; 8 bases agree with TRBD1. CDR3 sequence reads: CASCRDRSTGELFF. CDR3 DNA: TGTGCCAGCTGCCGGGACAGGAGCACCGGGGAGCTGTTTTTT.